This T cell receptor beta chain is from a study of radiotherapy plus CTLA-4 blockade in lung cancer. Sequencing was performed with immunoSEQ multiplex PCR; in TCRdb, only in-frame clones are kept and a portion is missing. The profile covers tens of thousands of clones, with approximately 80% appearing a single time and around 2.5% taken by the ten largest. The CDR3 is 16 amino acids. Germline trimming cut 4 bases from V and 7 bases from J; bases unmatched to any gene: 6. Germline V gene lookup returns CDR1 SGHRS and CDR2 YFSETQ. Those patients who had chemo-refractory metastatic non-small-cell lung cancer were given focal radiation along with CTLA-4 blockade through ipilimumab. Study-wide points: Interferon-beta, together with early blood T cell clone dynamics, reportedly best predicted response. Tumor-derived TCR clones expanded in blood after radiotherapy plus ipilimumab.

As regards this clone: Its antigen is not identified.

Material: peripheral blood, obtained from a patient treated with radiotherapy plus ipilimumab. The TCR comes from a human donor with non-small cell lung cancer whose response to radiotherapy plus ipilimumab could not be evaluated. The chain employs TRBV5-1 and TRBJ2-2; TRBD2 aligns across 14 bases. CDR3 residues: CASSVTSGRAYGELFF. The CDR3 nucleotides read TGCGCCAGCAGCGTGACTAGCGGGAGGGCTTACGGGGAGCTGTTTTTT.